This T cell receptor beta chain originates from a study of T cell repertoires in cytomegalovirus infection. Study in general: Shared public TCR beta signatures pointed to both CMV infection and a matching HLA type. Study-level points and caveats: Dominating the ex vivo response were HLA-C-restricted CMV-specific TCR beta clonotypes. Identification of carriers of CMV plus the relevant HLA was achieved through cumulative public TCR beta family frequency.

As to this clonotype: Its matching antigen is unknown.

Using its own MiXCR run on the reads, TCRdb lists one record per CDR3 protein. This table has roughly 230,000 distinct CDR3 sequences, approximately 15% appearing once. This CDR3 has 16 amino acids. Trimming stripped 0 bases from V and 0 bases from J, with 12 bases between. Input material: CD8+ T cells from PBMCs. V usage is TRBV5-3 and J usage is TRBJ1-1, with D possibly matching TRBD1 (6 bases). TRBV5-3 is treated as an ORF (open reading frame) with a function not yet certain. The clonotype was recovered from a human donor in good health (CMV status not recorded). Some clones in this sample may be carry-over from other donors' samples. CDR3 protein: CARSLGRGHMNTEAFF. The CDR3 region has the DNA TGTGCCAGAAGCTTGGGCAGGGGACACATGAACACTGAAGCTTTCTTT.